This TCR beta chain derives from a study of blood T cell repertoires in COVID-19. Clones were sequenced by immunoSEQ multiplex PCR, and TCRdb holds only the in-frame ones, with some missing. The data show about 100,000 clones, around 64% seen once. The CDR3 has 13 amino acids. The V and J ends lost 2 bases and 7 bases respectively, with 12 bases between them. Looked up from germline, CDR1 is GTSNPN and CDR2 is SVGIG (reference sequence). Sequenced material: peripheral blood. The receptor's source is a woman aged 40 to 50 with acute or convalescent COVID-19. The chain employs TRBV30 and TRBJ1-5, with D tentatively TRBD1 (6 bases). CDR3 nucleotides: TGTGCCTGGAGTAGGGGGAGCGAACAGCCCCAGCATTTT. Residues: CAWSRGSEQPQHF.